Below are 24 T cell receptor beta chains sequenced from a single sample in a study of OX40 agonist ivuxolimab in advanced cancers. The assay was immunoSEQ multiplex PCR, and TCRdb's table has in-frame clones only and misses some. The repertoire includes about 54,000 clones, under 95% of them detected once, and roughly 9.4% sits in the top ten. The sequences come from CD4+ or CD8+ T cells sorted from blood, collected in a trial of the OX40 agonist ivuxolimab. The receptors derive from an adult with an advanced solid tumor such as melanoma, head and neck, liver or kidney cancer.

J is TRBJ1-3 and V is TRBV30, with a possible D match to TRBD1 (5 bases). The CDR3 spans 12 residues. In germline, CDR1 is GTSNPN, CDR2 SVGIG (reference sequence). With 1 base removed from V and 4 bases from J, the gap between germline ends came to 5 bases. The CDR3 DNA follows: TGTGCCTGGAGTGGGGGGGGAAACACCATATATTTT. Translation: CAWSGGGNTIYF.

The rearrangement links TRBV7-2 to TRBJ2-3; TRBD2 aligns across 8 bases. Germline V gene data show CDR1 as SGHTA and CDR2 as FQGNSA. Germline trimming cut 7 bases from V and 0 bases from J; bases unmatched to any gene: 6. This CDR3 is 15 amino acids long. This CDR3 reads CASTPSGFSTDTQYF. CDR3 coding DNA: TGTGCCAGCACCCCTAGCGGGTTTAGCACAGATACGCAGTATTTT.

This clone was picked up one time. The chain employs TRBV13 and TRBJ2-1; no firm D call. Germline V gene sequence: CDR1 PRHDT, CDR2 FYEKMQ (reference sequence). The CDR3 is 13 amino acids. Trimming left V 7 bases short and J 5 bases short, with 12 bases between. The chain's CDR3 is CASTSGGDNEQFF. CDR3 DNA: TGTGCCAGCACCTCTGGCGGAGACAATGAGCAGTTCTTC. The entire variable domain, with the rest obtained from reference TRBV13 and TRBJ2-1, is as follows: AAGVIQSPRHLIKEKRETATLKCYPIPRHDTVYWYQQGPGQDPQFLISFYEKMQSDKGSIPDRFSAQQFSDYHSELNMSSLELGDSALYFCASTSGGDNEQFFGPGTRLTVL.

This chain connects TRBV15 to TRBJ2-7; 8 bases are a match to TRBD1. V lost 5 bases to trimming and J lost 3 bases; unmatched junction nucleotides: 9. This CDR3 is built from 15 residues. Germline V lookup: CDR1 LNHNV, CDR2 YYDKDF (reference sequence). The CDR3 nucleotides read TGTGCCACCAGCTCCGAACAGGGGGTGTTCTACGAGCAGTACTTC. Translation: CATSSEQGVFYEQYF.

This sequence joins TRBV11-3 and TRBJ2-1; D unresolved. CDR1 is SGHNT and CDR2 is YENEEA in the germline V gene. Trimming left V 2 bases short and J 2 bases short, with 4 bases between. The CDR3 is made up of 13 amino acids. CDR3 in DNA: TGTGCCAGCAGCTTACTTCCCTACAATGAGCAGTTCTTC. Amino acid sequence: CASSLLPYNEQFF.

The rearrangement joins TRBV25-1 to TRBJ2-3, with 9 bases identical to TRBD2. Germline-derived CDR1 and CDR2 are MGHDK and SYGVNS. This CDR3 comprises 17 residues. Trimming cost V 8 bases and J 3 bases; bases outside gene matches: 15. Written as DNA, the CDR3 is TGTGCCAGCCTGAGAGGGGCTAGCGGGGAGGAGACAGATACGCAGTATTTT. It translates to CASLRGASGEETDTQYF.

The V call is TRBV7-3, the J call TRBJ1-4; D is ambiguous. The V gene's germline CDR1 is SGHTA and CDR2 FQGTGA. Trimming removed 3 bases from V and 0 bases from J, with 11 bases in between. This CDR3 has 16 amino acids. The CDR3 DNA follows: TGTGCCAGCAGCTTTTTAGGAAGGGCAACTAATGAAAAACTGTTTTTT. This translates into CASSFLGRATNEKLFF.

V and J are TRBV4-2 and TRBJ1-2; TRBD1 is a possible D gene (5 bases). The V gene's germline CDR1 is LGHNA and CDR2 YNFKEQ. The CDR3 loop spans 15 amino acids. The V and J ends lost 0 bases and 5 bases respectively, with 13 bases between them. The CDR3 is CASSQDRDVPYGYTF. The CDR3 nucleotides read TGTGCCAGCAGCCAAGATCGGGACGTCCCTTATGGCTACACCTTC.

V gene TRBV9 combines with J gene TRBJ2-3; 12 positions agree with TRBD2. The CDR3 is made up of 17 amino acids. The J segment lost 0 bases and the V segment lost 3 bases, leaving 5 bases of the junction unmatched. From germline, CDR1 is SGDLS and CDR2 YYNGEE. CDR3 region: CASSGRTSGVSTDTQYF. CDR3 sequence (DNA): TGTGCCAGCAGCGGACGGACTAGCGGGGTTAGCACAGATACGCAGTATTTT. Combining the CDR3 with reference TRBV9 and TRBJ2-3 gives the whole variable domain DSGVTQTPKHLITATGQRVTLRCSPRSGDLSVYWYQQSLDQGLQFLIQYYNGEERAKGNILERFSAQQFPDLHSELNLSSLELGDSALYFCASSGRTSGVSTDTQYFGPGTRLTVL.

This rearrangement joins TRBV14 to TRBJ2-1; no firm D call. V lost 4 bases and J 7 bases, leaving 8 bases between the germline ends. From germline, CDR1 is SGHDN and CDR2 FVKESK. The CDR3 contains 12 residues. Here the CDR3 DNA reads TGTGCCAGCAGCCCCGGGTTTAATGAGCAGTTCTTC. This codes for CASSPGFNEQFF.

The V gene is TRBV16, the J gene TRBJ2-5; D possibly corresponds to TRBD2 (6 bases). The CDR3 is 13 residues long. The V end lost 3 bases, the J end lost 1 base, and 6 bases lay between the germline ends. Germline loops: CDR1 KGHSY, CDR2 FQNENV. CDR3 in amino acids: CASSQGGQETQYF. CDR3 nucleotides: TGTGCCAGCAGCCAGGGGGGCCAAGAGACCCAGTACTTC.

The chain joins TRBV28 to TRBJ2-1; TRBD1 might be the D (6 bases). Between the trimmed V and J ends, which lost 8 bases and 8 bases, there was a span of 19 bases. The CDR3 covers 14 residues. CDR1 MDHEN and CDR2 SYDVKM come from the germline V gene. The CDR3 region has the DNA TGTGCCAGCTCCCCCTTGACAGGCTTGCATGAGCAGTTCTTC. Translating gives CASSPLTGLHEQFF.

The CDR3 region is CASSEGQGGQETQYF. CDR3 nucleotide sequence: TGTGCCAGCAGCGAGGGACAGGGAGGGCAAGAGACCCAGTACTTC. The V call is TRBV7-3, the J call TRBJ2-5, with 9 bases aligning to TRBD1. Unmatched junction bases numbered 6, after V lost 5 bases and J lost 2 bases. The CDR3 extends over 15 amino acids. The V gene's germline CDR1 is SGHTA and CDR2 FQGTGA. Filled out from reference TRBV7-3 and TRBJ2-5, the complete variable domain reads GAGVSQTPSNKVTEKGKYVELRCDPISGHTALYWYRQSLGQGPEFLIYFQGTGAADDSGLPNDRFFAVRPEGSVSTLKIQRTERGDSAVYLCASSEGQGGQETQYFGPGTRLLVL.

The chain carries TRBV2 and TRBJ2-7; D is unresolved. This CDR3 is built from 14 residues. Trimming shortened V by 1 base and J by 1 base, and 8 bases separated the two germline ends. Germline CDR1 SNHLY, CDR2 FYNNEI. CDR3 residues: CASSEGDTSYEQYF. CDR3 bases: TGTGCCAGCAGTGAAGGAGACACTTCCTACGAGCAGTACTTC.

This sequence joins TRBV11-2 and TRBJ2-7; weak D call: TRBD2 (5 bases). CDR1 is SGHAT and CDR2 is FQNNGV in the germline V gene. Trimming removed 2 bases at V and 3 bases at J, with 11 bases between. The CDR3 is made up of 14 amino acids. The CDR3 loop reads CASSLISDDYEQYF. DNA of the CDR3: TGTGCCAGCAGCTTAATTAGCGATGACTACGAGCAGTACTTC.

The rearrangement uses TRBV7-9 and TRBJ2-7, with 7 nucleotides matching TRBD1. The CDR3 is made up of 14 amino acids. The V gene end was trimmed by 7 bases and the J gene end by 7 bases; junction bases not matched to a gene: 13. Per the germline V gene, CDR1 is SEHNR and CDR2 is FQNEAQ (reference sequence). This chain's CDR3 is CASIGTDRVGEQYF. CDR3 DNA: TGTGCCAGCATTGGGACCGACAGGGTTGGAGAGCAGTACTTC.

The V and J genes are TRBV28 and TRBJ2-5; D is possibly TRBD2 (6 bases). Germline assignment: CDR1 MDHEN and CDR2 SYDVKM. This CDR3 has 13 amino acids. Between the trimmed V and J ends, which lost 6 bases and 5 bases, there was a span of 13 bases. DNA for the CDR3: TGTGCCAGCAGCCCGGGAGTCGATGAGACCCAGTACTTC. The encoded protein is CASSPGVDETQYF.

As DNA, the CDR3 is TGTGCCAGCAGCAGGAGGGGCGACAGTCGTACCGGCTACACCTTC. Its translation: CASSRRGDSRTGYTF. This chain connects TRBV5-4 to TRBJ1-2; D may be TRBD1 (5 bases). The V end was cut by 4 bases, the J end by 8 bases, with 21 bases between. The CDR3 has 15 residues. CDR1 is SGHNT, CDR2 YYREEE, per germline (reference sequence). The full variable domain, rest sourced from reference TRBV5-4 and TRBJ1-2, is ETGVTQSPTHLIKTRGQQVTLRCSSQSGHNTVSWYQQALGQGPQFIFQYYREEENGRGNFPPRFSGLQFPNYSSELNVNALELDDSALYLCASSRRGDSRTGYTFGSGTRLTVV.

The V and J genes are TRBV29-1 and TRBJ2-3; TRBD1 is a possible D gene (6 bases). The CDR3 is 13 amino acids. Germline V gives CDR1 SQVTM, CDR2 ANQGSEA. V was trimmed by 4 bases and J by 2 bases, leaving 10 bases between them. The CDR3 sequence is CSVGGGNTDTQYF. The CDR3 DNA reads TGCAGCGTTGGAGGGGGAAACACAGATACGCAGTATTTT.

This sequence joins TRBV13 and TRBJ2-5; 7 nucleotides match TRBD2. J was trimmed by 8 bases and V by 3 bases; bases with no gene match: 9. This CDR3 region has 14 residues. CDR1 and CDR2 (germline): PRHDT, FYEKMQ (reference sequence). The CDR3 nucleotides are TGTGCCAGCAGCTTGGATGGGGGGGGTGAAACCCAGTACTTC. Translating gives CASSLDGGGETQYF. The complete variable domain, with remaining parts taken from reference TRBV13 and TRBJ2-5, reads AAGVIQSPRHLIKEKRETATLKCYPIPRHDTVYWYQQGPGQDPQFLISFYEKMQSDKGSIPDRFSAQQFSDYHSELNMSSLELGDSALYFCASSLDGGGETQYFGPGTRLLVL.

The genes are TRBV7-9 and TRBJ1-4; no clear D gene. The CDR3 sequence is 16 residues long. The germline V gene has CDR1 SEHNR and CDR2 FQNEAQ (reference sequence). V was pared by 5 bases and J by 4 bases, with 17 bases between. The CDR3 protein is CASSLSSSAFNEKLFF. In nucleotides, the CDR3 is TGTGCCAGCAGCCTCTCAAGCTCCGCCTTTAATGAAAAACTGTTTTTT.

The chain uses TRBV7-2 and TRBJ2-1; D gene uncertain. From germline, CDR1 is SGHTA and CDR2 FQGNSA. The CDR3 covers 15 residues. Trimming cost V 1 base and J 4 bases, with 11 bases left between them. Written as DNA, the CDR3 is TGTGCCAGCAGCTTAGGTCCAAATGGATACAATGAGCAGTTCTTC. Protein product: CASSLGPNGYNEQFF.

V is TRBV15 and J is TRBJ2-7, with D possibly being TRBD2 (6 bases). Trimming shortened V by 4 bases and J by 3 bases, and 13 bases separated the two germline ends. CDR1 is LNHNV and CDR2 is YYDKDF in the germline V gene (reference sequence). There are 14 residues in the CDR3. The CDR3 loop reads CATSTNRENYEQYF. The DNA of the CDR3 is TGTGCCACCAGCACAAACCGGGAGAACTACGAGCAGTACTTC.

The genes are TRBV7-3 and TRBJ2-1; perhaps TRBD2 as D (6 bases). From germline, CDR1 is SGHTA and CDR2 FQGTGA. The CDR3 consists of 15 residues. Deletions cut 1 base from V and 4 bases from J, with 11 bases between. The CDR3 loop reads CASSLISGKYNEQFF. The CDR3, as DNA: TGTGCCAGCAGCTTAATTAGCGGCAAATACAATGAGCAGTTCTTC. Using reference TRBV7-3 and TRBJ2-1 for the parts outside the CDR3, the full variable domain is GAGVSQTPSNKVTEKGKYVELRCDPISGHTALYWYRQSLGQGPEFLIYFQGTGAADDSGLPNDRFFAVRPEGSVSTLKIQRTERGDSAVYLCASSLISGKYNEQFFGPGTRLTVL.